This T cell receptor beta chain is from a study of shared clonotypes between healthy human individuals. Findings of the study overall: It was observed that approximately 5% of naive CD4 clonotypes were shared across a few donors.

Genomic DNA per cell subset filled all wells of several immunoSEQ plates. On sorted subsets, replicate PCRs used 200 ng DNA, or tens of thousands of T cell genomes. Authors' methods: Without quality scores, immunoSEQ junctional reads could not be filtered like full-length reads. This table comes from immunoSEQ multiplex PCR, and its TCRdb copy is limited to in-frame clones, with some not included. V and J calls and clone size come straight from that table; D and trimming were deduced from the DNA. The data hold about 2.2 million clones, with around 93% observed a single time. Selected positively for CCR7 and CD45RO-negative, naive CD8 cells excluded terminally differentiated effector memory CD45RA+ cells. Details on this clone: As yet, its antigen is unknown.

The source material was naive CD8+ T cells from PBMCs. This TCR was recovered from a man younger than 35 in good health. Some clones in this sample may be carry-over from other donors' samples.

The CDR3 sequence: CASSHRFFQETQYF. The CDR3 DNA reads as TGTGCCAGCAGCCACCGATTCTTCCAAGAGACCCAGTACTTC. The chain carries TRBV14 and TRBJ2-5; D unclear. CDR3 size: 14 residues. Germline V CDR1 and CDR2: SGHDN, FVKESK. V dropped 3 bases and J dropped 1 base, with 9 bases sitting between them.